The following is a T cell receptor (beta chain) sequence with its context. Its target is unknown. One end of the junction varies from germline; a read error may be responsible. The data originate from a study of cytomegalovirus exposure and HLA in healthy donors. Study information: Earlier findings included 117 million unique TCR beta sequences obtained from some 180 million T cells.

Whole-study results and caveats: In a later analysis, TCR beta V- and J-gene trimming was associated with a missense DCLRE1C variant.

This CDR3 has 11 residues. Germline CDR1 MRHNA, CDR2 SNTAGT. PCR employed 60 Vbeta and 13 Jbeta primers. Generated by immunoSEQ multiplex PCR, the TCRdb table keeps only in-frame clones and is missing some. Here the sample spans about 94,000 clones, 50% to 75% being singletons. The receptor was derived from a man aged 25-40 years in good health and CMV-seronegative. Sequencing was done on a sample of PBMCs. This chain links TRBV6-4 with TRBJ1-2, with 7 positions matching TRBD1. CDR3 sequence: CASSDSTGTIF. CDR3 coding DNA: TGTGCCAGCAGTGACTCGACAGGGACCATCTTC.